Described below is a single TCR beta chain sequence and its context. The entry originates in a study of Graves' ophthalmopathy and Graves' hyperthyroidism. RNA transcripts were the template, and TCR beta CDR3 regions were amplified from them. HTBI primers primed a first-round RT-PCR, and a second-round multiplex PCR followed. TCRdb recomputed calls from the multiplex PCR reads with MiXCR, one row per CDR3 protein. The table shows around 170,000 distinct CDR3 sequences, with approximately 38% occurring only once. This CDR3 has 14 residues. V was shortened by 5 bases and J by 4 bases, with 14 bases between the two germline ends. Germline V gene lookup returns CDR1 LNHDA and CDR2 SQIVND (reference sequence).

V gene TRBV19 combines with J gene TRBJ2-5; D is perhaps TRBD1 or TRBD2 (5 bases each). This TCR was recovered from a woman aged 35 to 49 with Graves' ophthalmopathy. The sample taken for sequencing was peripheral blood. The CDR3: CASSGQGPRETQYF. The CDR3 nucleotides are TGTGCCAGTAGTGGCCAGGGACCCCGAGAGACCCAGTACTTC.